This entry lists 14 T cell receptor beta chains sequenced from one sample in a study of T cells after yellow fever vaccination. TCRdb reanalysed the 5' RACE reads using MiXCR and keeps one entry per CDR3 protein. The sample comprises 35,000 to 55,000 distinct CDR3 sequences, roughly 7% of which are singletons, and approximately 15% rests with the top ten. The source material was CD8+ T cells not binding an NS4B(214-222) dextramer, sorted from PBMCs, sampled 45 days after the yellow fever booster vaccination. Source of these receptors: a young man who received the YFV17D yellow fever vaccine.

This clonotype was recorded many times. This chain connects TRBV29-1 to TRBJ2-5; 10 bases map to TRBD2. Germline values: CDR1 SQVTM, CDR2 ANQGSEA. The CDR3 length is 20 residues. With 2 bases clipped from V and 1 base from J, the junction kept 19 bases outside the gene matches. CDR3 coding DNA: TGCAGCGTTGAATGGGCTAGCGGGAGTGATGCCCCCGCCCTCCAAGAGACCCAGTACTTC. Translated, it gives CSVEWASGSDAPALQETQYF.

This clonotype turned up a few times. The genes are TRBV20-1 and TRBJ2-3; TRBD1 is a possible D gene (6 bases). V was trimmed by 4 bases and J by 6 bases, leaving 11 bases between them. This CDR3 contains 12 residues. From germline, CDR1 is DFQATT and CDR2 SNEGSKA (reference sequence). The CDR3 spells CSATVRGDTQYF. In DNA form, the CDR3 reads TGCAGTGCTACTGTCAGGGGTGATACGCAGTATTTT.

As for this clonotype: This may be a read error, as it is one base from a much larger clone. J is TRBJ2-7 and V is TRBV7-6, with D unresolved. V lost 0 bases and J lost 2, with 8 bases in between. The CDR3 is 14 residues long. In germline, CDR1 is SGHVS, CDR2 FNYEAQ. The CDR3 is CASSLAEPAYEQYF. The CDR3 DNA follows: TGTGCCAGCAGCTTAGCCGAACCAGCCTACGAGCAGTACTTC.

This clonotype has a handful of counts. The rearrangement uses TRBV29-1 and TRBJ2-1, with a tentative D call TRBD2 (5 bases). The CDR3 extends over 15 amino acids. Looked up from germline, CDR1 is SQVTM and CDR2 is ANQGSEA. The germline V and J ends were trimmed by 0 bases and 8 bases, with 17 bases remaining between them. Here the CDR3 DNA reads TGCAGCGTTGAAGATTGGACTCGAGGGTGGGATGAGCAGTTCTTC. This codes for CSVEDWTRGWDEQFF.

In its sample, this clonotype was seen a few times. This chain connects TRBV12-3 or TRBV12-4 to TRBJ2-3; TRBD2 aligns across 12 bases. The CDR3 loop spans 16 amino acids. The V gene end was trimmed by 7 bases and the J gene end by 0 bases; junction bases not matched to a gene: 5. CDR3 loop: CASTPGTSGSTDTQYF. The CDR3 bases are TGTGCCAGCACTCCAGGGACTAGCGGGAGCACAGATACGCAGTATTTT.

This clonotype was observed at least ten times. The chain is built from TRBV10-2 and TRBJ2-7; D call uncertain. The germline V gene has CDR1 WSHSY and CDR2 SAAADI. The ends were cut back, 1 base at V and 2 bases at J, with 6 bases in the middle. The CDR3 sequence is 13 residues long. CDR3 nucleotide sequence: TGCGCCAGCAGTGAGTGGGTAGCCTACGAGCAGTACTTC. Translating gives CASSEWVAYEQYF.

This clonotype came up many times. The rearrangement links TRBV7-9 to TRBJ2-7, with 7 positions matching TRBD1. The V gene end was trimmed by 4 bases and the J gene end by 4 bases; junction bases not matched to a gene: 4. Looked up from germline, CDR1 is SEHNR and CDR2 is FQNEAQ (reference sequence). CDR3 length equals 13 residues. CDR3 residues: CASSWDRGYEQYF. The CDR3 DNA is TGTGCCAGCAGCTGGGACAGAGGATACGAGCAGTACTTC. Using reference TRBV7-9 and TRBJ2-7 for the parts outside the CDR3, the full variable domain is DTGVSQNPRHKITKRGQNVTFRCDPISEHNRLYWYRQTLGQGPEFLTYFQNEAQLEKSRLLSDRFSAERPKGSFSTLEIQRTEQGDSAMYLCASSWDRGYEQYFGPGTRLTVT.

The V gene is TRBV25-1, the J gene TRBJ2-1; D not resolved. The germline CDR1 and CDR2 sequences are MGHDK and SYGVNS. V lost 3 bases and J lost 2, with 5 bases in between. This CDR3 contains 13 residues. Here the CDR3 reads CASSDGPYNEQFF. The CDR3 DNA sequence: TGTGCCAGCAGTGACGGACCCTACAATGAGCAGTTCTTC.

This clonotype appeared many times. V usage is TRBV7-9 and J usage is TRBJ1-2; 7 bases agree with TRBD1. The CDR3 consists of 14 residues. Germline values: CDR1 SEHNR, CDR2 FQNEAQ (reference sequence). V lost 5 bases to trimming and J lost 2 bases; unmatched junction nucleotides: 5. The CDR3 is CASSPGQENYGYTF. Here the CDR3 DNA reads TGTGCCAGCAGCCCTGGACAGGAGAACTATGGCTACACCTTC.

This clonotype was seen repeatedly, ten times or more. The chain uses TRBV6-5 and TRBJ1-1, with unresolved D. Trimming left V 11 bases short and J 4 bases short, with 11 bases between. The CDR3 contains 11 residues. CDR1 MNHEY and CDR2 SVGAGI come from the germline V gene. This CDR3 reads CAVMDGTEAFF. CDR3 sequence (DNA): TGTGCCGTTATGGATGGCACTGAAGCTTTCTTT.

Note on this clonotype: A read error is possible here, since a much larger clone lies one base away. As DNA, the CDR3 is TGTGCCAGCCGTTTTACGGGAACCGGGGAGCTGTTTTTT. It translates to CASRFTGTGELFF. The chain is built from TRBV11-3 and TRBJ2-2, with D possibly TRBD2 on 5 matching bases. The CDR3 has 13 amino acids. The germline gives CDR1 SGHNT, CDR2 YENEEA. V was shortened by 8 bases and J by 5 bases, with 12 bases between the two germline ends.

This clonotype was found many times. The chain recombines TRBV5-1 with TRBJ1-5; D ambiguous. The V gene's germline CDR1 is SGHRS and CDR2 YFSETQ. With 9 bases removed from V and 9 bases from J, the gap between germline ends came to 13 bases. This CDR3 region has 11 residues. The CDR3 protein is CATFPPSPQHF. The CDR3 DNA follows: TGCGCCACCTTTCCGCCTTCGCCCCAGCATTTT.

This clonotype was counted at least ten times. CDR3 sequence reads: CSARTSWAGELFF. The CDR3 nucleotides are TGCAGTGCTAGAACTAGCTGGGCCGGGGAGCTGTTTTTT. The chain is built from TRBV20-1 and TRBJ2-2; a weak D match, TRBD2 (6 bases). Trimming cost V 2 bases and J 6 bases, with 10 bases left between them. In germline, CDR1 is DFQATT, CDR2 SNEGSKA (reference sequence). The CDR3 covers 13 residues.

The gene calls are TRBV6-2 or TRBV6-3 and TRBJ2-7; 9 bases map to TRBD1. The germline V gene has CDR1 MNHEY and CDR2 SVGEGT. J lost 3 bases, V lost 3 bases, and 3 bases had no gene match. The CDR3 loop spans 14 amino acids. The CDR3 loop reads CASSYETGGYEQYF. As DNA, the CDR3 is TGTGCCAGCAGTTATGAGACAGGGGGCTACGAGCAGTACTTC.